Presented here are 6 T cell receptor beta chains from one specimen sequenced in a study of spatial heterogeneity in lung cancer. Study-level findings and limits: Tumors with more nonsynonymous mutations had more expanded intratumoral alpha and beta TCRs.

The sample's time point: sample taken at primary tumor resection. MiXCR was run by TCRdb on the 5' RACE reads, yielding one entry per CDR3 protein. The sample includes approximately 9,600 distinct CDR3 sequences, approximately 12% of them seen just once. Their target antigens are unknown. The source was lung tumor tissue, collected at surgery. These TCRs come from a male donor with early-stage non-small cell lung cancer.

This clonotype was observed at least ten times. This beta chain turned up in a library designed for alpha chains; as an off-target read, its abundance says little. As DNA, the CDR3 is TGTGCCACCAGTGGTTCACTAGCGACGGAGACCCAGTACTTC. This sequence encodes CATSGSLATETQYF. The rearrangement uses TRBV24-1 and TRBJ2-5, with 7 bases identical to TRBD2. Per germline, CDR1 KGHDR and CDR2 SFDVKD. The CDR3 is 14 residues long. The J segment lost 5 bases and the V segment lost 5 bases, leaving 7 bases of the junction unmatched.

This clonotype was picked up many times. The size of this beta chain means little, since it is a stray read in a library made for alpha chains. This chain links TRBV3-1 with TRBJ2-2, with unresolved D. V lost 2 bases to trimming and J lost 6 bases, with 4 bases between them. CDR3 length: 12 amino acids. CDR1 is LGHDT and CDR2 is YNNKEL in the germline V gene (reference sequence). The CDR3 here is CASSQSSGELFF. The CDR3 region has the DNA TGTGCCAGCAGCCAATCGTCCGGGGAGCTGTTTTTT.

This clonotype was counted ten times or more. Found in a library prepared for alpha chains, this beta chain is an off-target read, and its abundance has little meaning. DNA for the CDR3: TGCAGCGCCCCTCGCGGGGGAAGGACAGATACGCAGTATTTT. Protein sequence: CSAPRGGRTDTQYF. V usage is TRBV29-1 and J usage is TRBJ2-3, with 7 bases fitting TRBD2. The CDR3 spans 14 residues. Germline-derived CDR1 and CDR2 are SQVTM and ANQGSEA. J was trimmed by 3 bases and V by 7 bases; bases with no gene match: 10.

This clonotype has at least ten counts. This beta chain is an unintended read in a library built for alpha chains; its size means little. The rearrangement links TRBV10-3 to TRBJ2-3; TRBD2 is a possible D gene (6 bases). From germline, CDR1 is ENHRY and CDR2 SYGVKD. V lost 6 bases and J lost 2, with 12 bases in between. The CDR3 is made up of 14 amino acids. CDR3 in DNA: TGTGCCATCAGGCCCGGGACTGCCACAGATACGCAGTATTTT. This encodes CAIRPGTATDTQYF.

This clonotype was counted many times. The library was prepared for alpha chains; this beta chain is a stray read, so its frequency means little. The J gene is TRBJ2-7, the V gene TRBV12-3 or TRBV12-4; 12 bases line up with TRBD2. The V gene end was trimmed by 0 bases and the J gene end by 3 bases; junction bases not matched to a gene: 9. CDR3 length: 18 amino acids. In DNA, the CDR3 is TGTGCCAGCAGTTTAGCGGCGGGAACTAGCGGGAGGAGCTACGAGCAGTACTTC. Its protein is CASSLAAGTSGRSYEQYF.

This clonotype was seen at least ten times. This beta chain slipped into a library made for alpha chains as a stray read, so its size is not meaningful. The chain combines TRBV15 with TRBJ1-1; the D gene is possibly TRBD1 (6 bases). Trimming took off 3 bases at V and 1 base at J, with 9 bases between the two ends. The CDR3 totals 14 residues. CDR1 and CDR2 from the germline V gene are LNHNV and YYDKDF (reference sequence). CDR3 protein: CATSSLQGNTEAFF. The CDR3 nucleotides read TGTGCCACCAGCAGCCTACAGGGGAACACTGAAGCTTTCTTT.